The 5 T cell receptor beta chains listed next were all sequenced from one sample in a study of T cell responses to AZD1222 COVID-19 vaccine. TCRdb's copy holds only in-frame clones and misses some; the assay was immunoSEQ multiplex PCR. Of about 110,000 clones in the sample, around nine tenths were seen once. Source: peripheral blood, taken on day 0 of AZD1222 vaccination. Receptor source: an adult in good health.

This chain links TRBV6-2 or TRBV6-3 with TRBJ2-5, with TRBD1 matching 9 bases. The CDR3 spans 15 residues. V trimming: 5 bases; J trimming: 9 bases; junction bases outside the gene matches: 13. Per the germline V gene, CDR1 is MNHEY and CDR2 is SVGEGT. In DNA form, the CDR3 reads TGTGCCAGCAGTCCGGGACAGGGTTTCCCAACGGCCCAGTACTTC. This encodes CASSPGQGFPTAQYF.

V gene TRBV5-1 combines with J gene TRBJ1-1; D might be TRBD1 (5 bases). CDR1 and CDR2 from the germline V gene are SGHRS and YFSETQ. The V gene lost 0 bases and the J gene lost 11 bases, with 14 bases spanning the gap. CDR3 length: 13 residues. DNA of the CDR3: TGCGCCAGCAGCTTGGCTGGACAATCGATTGCTTTCTTT. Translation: CASSLAGQSIAFF.

CDR3 in DNA: TGCGCCAGCAGCCCCAGTTCAGGACAGGGACGGACAGATACGCAGTATTTT. Its translation is CASSPSSGQGRTDTQYF. The chain is built from TRBV4-1 and TRBJ2-3; TRBD1 aligns across 8 bases. The CDR3 length is 17 residues. V lost 4 bases and J lost 3; bases outside the gene matches: 12. Germline V gives CDR1 MGHRA, CDR2 YSYEKL.

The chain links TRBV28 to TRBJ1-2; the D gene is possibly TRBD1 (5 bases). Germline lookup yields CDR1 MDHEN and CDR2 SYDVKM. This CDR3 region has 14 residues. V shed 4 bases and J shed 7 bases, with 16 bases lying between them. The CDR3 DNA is TGTGCCAGCAGTTCTAACACGGGGGAAGTTGGCTACACCTTC. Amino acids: CASSSNTGEVGYTF.

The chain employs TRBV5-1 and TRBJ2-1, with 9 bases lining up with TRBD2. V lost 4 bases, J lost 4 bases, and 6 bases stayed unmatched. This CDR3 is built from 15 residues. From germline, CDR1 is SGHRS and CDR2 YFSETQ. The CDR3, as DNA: TGCGCCAGCAGCCCGAGTAGCGGGAGTTACAATGAGCAGTTCTTC. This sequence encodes CASSPSSGSYNEQFF.